The 26 T cell receptor beta chains in this list originate from one sample, sequenced in a study of a mutant IDH1 vaccine in newly diagnosed glioma. This table comes from immunoSEQ multiplex PCR, and its TCRdb copy is limited to in-frame clones, with some not included. The profile shows some 25,000 clones, 77% of them singletons. Time point specified: week 5, during vaccination. A single vaccine dose contained 300 ug of mutant IDH1 20-mer peptide, and topical imiquimod was used with it. No antigen is known for these receptors. This specimen consisted of PBMCs, obtained from a glioma patient whose treatment included an IDH1 peptide vaccine. The source of these receptors is a middle-aged man with glioma.

The chain uses TRBV11-3 and TRBJ2-1; D not certain. Germline lookup yields CDR1 SGHNT and CDR2 YENEEA. The CDR3 totals 16 residues. The V gene lost 7 bases and the J gene lost 0 bases, with 16 bases spanning the gap. The CDR3 here is CASTPPIESSYNEQFF. CDR3 DNA: TGTGCCAGCACTCCCCCGATTGAGAGCTCCTACAATGAGCAGTTCTTC.

The gene calls are TRBV5-4 and TRBJ2-6; 7 nucleotides agree with TRBD1. CDR1 is SGHNT and CDR2 is YYREEE in the germline V gene (reference sequence). This CDR3 is built from 17 residues. The trim removed 5 bases at V and 2 bases at J, leaving 10 bases unmatched. CDR3 sequence reads: CASSANRGATGANVLTF. The CDR3 region has the DNA TGTGCCAGCAGTGCGAACAGGGGAGCCACTGGGGCCAACGTCCTGACTTTC.

The chain couples TRBV6-6 to TRBJ1-5; D is unresolved. Germline V gene sequence: CDR1 MNHNY, CDR2 SVGAGI (reference sequence). The V end lost 4 bases, the J end lost 3 bases, and 4 bases lay between the germline ends. This CDR3 contains 12 residues. The chain's CDR3 is CASSLDNQPQHF. The DNA of the CDR3 is TGTGCCAGCAGTTTGGACAATCAGCCCCAGCATTTT.

The rearrangement links TRBV13 to TRBJ1-1; TRBD1 is a possible D gene (6 bases). Germline values: CDR1 PRHDT, CDR2 FYEKMQ (reference sequence). The CDR3 extends over 12 amino acids. V lost 7 bases and J 1 base, leaving 7 bases between the germline ends. CDR3 amino acids: CASKQGNTEAFF. The CDR3 DNA follows: TGTGCCAGCAAACAGGGGAACACTGAAGCTTTCTTT.

The gene calls are TRBV5-8 and TRBJ2-3; TRBD2 aligns across 7 bases. The V gene end was trimmed by 4 bases and the J gene end by 3 bases; junction bases not matched to a gene: 11. CDR1 and CDR2 (germline): SGHTS, YDEGEE. This CDR3 comprises 16 residues. The CDR3 loop reads CASSPGGSVSTDTQYF. For the CDR3, the DNA is TGTGCCAGCAGCCCAGGCGGGAGCGTGTCGACAGATACGCAGTATTTT.

The table lists this clone with a few counts. The DNA of the CDR3 is TGTGCCAGCAGCTTAGATAAAGGCGACTTAAATTCCAATGAGCAGTTCTTC. Translating it yields CASSLDKGDLNSNEQFF. V gene TRBV11-3 combines with J gene TRBJ2-1; no clear D. The CDR3 totals 17 residues. The germline CDR1 and CDR2 sequences are SGHNT and YENEEA. V lost 0 bases and J 6 bases, leaving 18 bases between the germline ends.

This clone was picked up one time. The CDR3 region has the DNA TGTGCCAGCCGAGCCTCTGGGGCCAACGTCCTGACTTTC. Protein: CASRASGANVLTF. The chain uses TRBV2 and TRBJ2-6; no clear D. Germline V gene lookup returns CDR1 SNHLY and CDR2 FYNNEI. Trimming removed 8 bases from V and 0 bases from J, with 5 bases in between. The CDR3 spans 13 residues.

This clone is labeled medium-sized. The V gene is TRBV29-1, the J gene TRBJ1-1; D ambiguous. The CDR3 has 12 amino acids. The V gene's germline CDR1 is SQVTM and CDR2 ANQGSEA. The V gene lost 5 bases and the J gene lost 4 bases, with 11 bases spanning the gap. CDR3 in DNA: TGCAGCGTTTCGATGGGTGGCACTGAAGCTTTCTTT. It specifies CSVSMGGTEAFF.

The chain has TRBV30 and TRBJ1-4, with TRBD1 matching 7 bases. The germline gives CDR1 GTSNPN, CDR2 SVGIG (reference sequence). The V segment lost 2 bases and the J segment 8 bases; nucleotides outside the gene matches: 11. This CDR3 is built from 15 residues. The CDR3 DNA is TGTGCCTGGAGTCCACTGACAGGGAATCTCGAAAAACTGTTTTTT. Translating gives CAWSPLTGNLEKLFF.

This clone was seen a single time. This chain uses TRBV5-5 with TRBJ2-2; the D is unclear. The CDR3 contains 12 residues. Per the germline V gene, CDR1 is SGHKS and CDR2 is YYEKEE (reference sequence). The V end was cut by 4 bases, the J end by 5 bases, with 6 bases between. CDR3 sequence (DNA): TGTGCCAGCAGCCAACAAACCGGGGAGCTGTTTTTT. Amino acid sequence: CASSQQTGELFF.

In its sample, this clone was seen a few times. The chain carries TRBV6-6 and TRBJ2-3, with a tentative D call TRBD2 (5 bases). Germline V gene data show CDR1 as MNHNY and CDR2 as SVGAGI (reference sequence). V dropped 2 bases and J dropped 4 bases, with 13 bases sitting between them. The CDR3 consists of 15 residues. CDR3 protein: CASSYEAGVSDTQYF. CDR3 coding DNA: TGTGCCAGCAGTTACGAGGCCGGGGTCTCAGATACGCAGTATTTT.

The gene calls are TRBV5-5 and TRBJ1-1; 12 nucleotides align to TRBD1. Germline CDR1 is SGHKS and CDR2 is YYEKEE (reference sequence). This CDR3 contains 15 residues. The V and J ends lost 4 bases and 7 bases, in that order; junction bases with no gene match: 8. The DNA of the CDR3 is TGTGCCAGCAGCCGTTGGGGACAGGGGGCCGATGAAGCTTTCTTT. Translation gives CASSRWGQGADEAFF.

The chain combines TRBV18 with TRBJ1-2; 9 bases agree with TRBD1. With 5 bases clipped from V and 5 bases from J, the junction kept 12 bases outside the gene matches. Germline V gene sequence: CDR1 KGHSH, CDR2 LQKENI. The CDR3 is 16 residues long. The CDR3 loop reads CASSSTGGMVTYGYTF. For the CDR3, the DNA is TGTGCCAGCTCATCCACAGGGGGCATGGTTACGTATGGCTACACCTTC.

The chain carries TRBV9 and TRBJ1-6; 9 bases map to TRBD1. Trimming removed 3 bases from V and 5 bases from J; junction bases left unmatched: 9. The CDR3 has 17 amino acids. CDR1 and CDR2 (germline): SGDLS, YYNGEE. CDR3 in DNA: TGTGCCAGCAGCGCCCACCGGGACAGGGCCGATAATTCACCCCTCCACTTT. Translating it yields CASSAHRDRADNSPLHF.

The CDR3 loop reads CASSLRLGYNEQFF. The CDR3 DNA is TGTGCCAGCAGCCTCCGACTGGGTTACAATGAGCAGTTCTTC. The chain has TRBV7-6 and TRBJ2-1; no clear D gene. The CDR3 loop spans 14 amino acids. Trimming stripped 5 bases from V and 4 bases from J, with 12 bases between. Looked up from germline, CDR1 is SGHVS and CDR2 is FNYEAQ.

This rearrangement joins TRBV7-9 to TRBJ2-7, with 8 bases identical to TRBD2. The CDR3 sequence is 16 residues long. Losses at the gene ends were 5 bases for V and 2 bases for J; bases not matched to a gene: 11. From germline, CDR1 is SEHNR and CDR2 FQNEAQ (reference sequence). For the CDR3, the DNA is TGTGCCAGCAGCCCGCGGCCTAGCGGGCGGGCCTACGAGCAGTACTTC. Its translation is CASSPRPSGRAYEQYF.

V gene TRBV11-2 combines with J gene TRBJ2-7; 10 bases agree with TRBD1. Germline V gene data show CDR1 as SGHAT and CDR2 as FQNNGV. There are 14 residues in the CDR3. With V trimmed by 5 bases and J by 3 bases, 4 bases remained unmatched. The CDR3 nucleotides are TGTGCCAGCAGCGCGAGGGACAGGGGCTACGAGCAGTACTTC. Protein product: CASSARDRGYEQYF. The complete variable domain, with remaining parts taken from reference TRBV11-2 and TRBJ2-7, reads EAGVAQSPRYKIIEKRQSVAFWCNPISGHATLYWYQQILGQGPKLLIQFQNNGVVDDSQLPKDRFSAERLKGVDSTLKIQPAKLEDSAVYLCASSARDRGYEQYFGPGTRLTVT.

The chain couples TRBV7-2 to TRBJ1-5, with no clear D. CDR1 is SGHTA and CDR2 is FQGNSA in the germline V gene. Trimming pared 5 bases from V and 2 bases from J, leaving 10 bases between. This CDR3 region has 14 residues. CDR3 amino acids: CASSRRGGNQPQHF. The CDR3 coding sequence is TGTGCCAGCAGCCGACGGGGAGGCAATCAGCCCCAGCATTTT. The full variable domain, with the rest looked up from reference TRBV7-2 and TRBJ1-5, is GAGVSQSPSNKVTEKGKDVELRCDPISGHTALYWYRQSLGQGLEFLIYFQGNSAPDKSGLPSDRFSAERTGGSVSTLTIQRTQQEDSAVYLCASSRRGGNQPQHFGDGTRLSIL.

V and J are TRBV29-1 and TRBJ1-5; D unresolved. Trimming removed 5 bases at V and 3 bases at J, with 11 bases between. Germline CDR1 is SQVTM and CDR2 is ANQGSEA. The CDR3 has 13 residues. The CDR3 loop reads CSVRDNYNQPQHF. The CDR3 region has the DNA TGCAGCGTTAGAGACAATTACAATCAGCCCCAGCATTTT.

This rearrangement joins TRBV5-4 to TRBJ1-1; TRBD1 is a possible D gene (5 bases). The CDR3 extends over 16 amino acids. In germline, CDR1 is SGHNT, CDR2 YYREEE (reference sequence). The CDR3 loop is CAYKSTGPSMNTEAFF. CDR3 bases: TGTGCGTACAAAAGTACAGGACCCTCTATGAACACTGAAGCTTTCTTT.

The chain uses TRBV4-3 and TRBJ2-5; D not certain. V was trimmed by 0 bases and J by 5 bases, leaving 10 bases between them. Germline loops: CDR1 LGHNA, CDR2 YSLEER. The CDR3 sequence is 14 residues long. Here the CDR3 DNA reads TGCGCCAGCAGCCAAGATCGCAGGCCGGAGACCCAGTACTTC. Translating it yields CASSQDRRPETQYF.

The chain joins TRBV10-1 to TRBJ1-1, with unresolved D. V lost 0 bases to trimming and J lost 7 bases, with 6 bases between them. This CDR3 is 12 amino acids long. Germline V gene data show CDR1 as WNHNN and CDR2 as SYGVQD (reference sequence). DNA of the CDR3: TGCGCCAGCAGTGAGTCGTGGGGTGAAGCTTTCTTT. This sequence encodes CASSESWGEAFF.

The chain is built from TRBV28 and TRBJ2-7; 10 positions agree with TRBD2. CDR3 length equals 17 residues. Germline V gives CDR1 MDHEN, CDR2 SYDVKM. V gave up 7 bases and J gave up 0 bases; unmatched junction bases: 12. In DNA, the CDR3 is TGTGCCAGCACCAAAGCGGGAGGGATTACTTACTCCTACGAGCAGTACTTC. Protein: CASTKAGGITYSYEQYF.

The chain employs TRBV10-2 and TRBJ1-1; 8 positions agree with TRBD1. Trimming took 2 bases from V and 5 from J; bases not matched to a gene: 4. CDR3 length equals 14 residues. Germline CDR1 WSHSY, CDR2 SAAADI. The CDR3 region has the DNA TGCGCCAGCAGTGAGACAGGGGGGTTGACTGAAGCTTTCTTT. It codes for CASSETGGLTEAFF.

This chain uses TRBV19 with TRBJ2-7; D assignment may be TRBD1 or TRBD2 (6 bases each). This CDR3 is 18 amino acids long. The germline CDR1 and CDR2 sequences are LNHDA and SQIVND (reference sequence). The V gene lost 3 bases and the J gene lost 1 base, with 22 bases spanning the gap. The CDR3 coding sequence is TGTGCCAGTAGTATTGGATTGTCGGGAGCAGGGGAATCCTACGAGCAGTACTTC. Its protein product is CASSIGLSGAGESYEQYF.

The chain carries TRBV7-2 and TRBJ2-2; D not resolved. The CDR3 runs 13 residues. V lost 3 bases and J 7 bases, leaving 9 bases between the germline ends. From germline, CDR1 is SGHTA and CDR2 FQGNSA. The DNA for the CDR3 is TGTGCCAGCAGCTTCGGGTCCATCGGGGAGCTGTTTTTT. Translation gives CASSFGSIGELFF.